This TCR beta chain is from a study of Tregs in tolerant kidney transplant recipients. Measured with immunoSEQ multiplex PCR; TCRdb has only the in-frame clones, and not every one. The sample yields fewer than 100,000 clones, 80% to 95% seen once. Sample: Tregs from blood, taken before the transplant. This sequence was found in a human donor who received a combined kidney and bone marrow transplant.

The CDR3 DNA reads TGTGCCAGCAGCTTAGCGGGACCTTCCTACAATGAGCAGTTCTTC. Translating gives CASSLAGPSYNEQFF. The chain has TRBV11-2 and TRBJ2-1; D may match TRBD1 or TRBD2 (5 bases each). Germline assignment: CDR1 SGHAT and CDR2 FQNNGV. Trimming left V 1 base short and J 1 base short, with 8 bases between. The CDR3 runs 15 residues.